This TCR beta chain was found in a study of T cells in Graves' hyperthyroidism and ophthalmopathy. General observations from the study: The model's output predicted ophthalmopathy at a median of roughly seven months prior to onset. Most thyroid clonotypes expanded above 0.001 were also detected in blood.

Germline lookup yields CDR1 SGHAT and CDR2 FQNNGV. The CDR3 runs 12 residues. Trimming removed 1 base from V and 8 bases from J, with 6 bases in between. Hyperthyroidism was newly diagnosed in patients aged 18 to 65 (duration under 2 months). Lactation, pregnancy, other autoimmune disease or uncontrolled infection led to exclusion of patients. This clonotype was seen ten or more times. What it binds is not known. Researchers amplified the TCR beta CDR3 regions from RNA transcripts. During a first-round RT-PCR of the TCR CDR3, the HTBI primer set was used. TCRdb re-called the multiplex PCR reads through MiXCR, storing one row per CDR3 protein. In the table there are 300,000 or so distinct CDR3 sequences, over 15% of which are singletons.

The receptor was derived from a woman aged 50 to 60 with Graves' hyperthyroidism. The chain has TRBV11-2 and TRBJ2-1; D is unresolved. Sample: blood. CDR3 sequence reads: CASSLVRDEQFF. The CDR3 DNA reads TGTGCCAGCAGCTTAGTACGGGATGAGCAGTTCTTC. The full variable domain, completed using reference TRBV11-2 and TRBJ2-1, is EAGVAQSPRYKIIEKRQSVAFWCNPISGHATLYWYQQILGQGPKLLIQFQNNGVVDDSQLPKDRFSAERLKGVDSTLKIQPAKLEDSAVYLCASSLVRDEQFFGPGTRLTVL.